This TCR beta chain was obtained from a study of radiation and T cells in renal cell carcinoma. Whole-study findings and limits: Top tumor clonotypes rose in blood 2 weeks post-radiation, then contracted.

Germline V lookup: CDR1 ENHRY, CDR2 SYGVKD. The V segment lost 2 bases and the J segment 10 bases; nucleotides outside the gene matches: 12. The CDR3 is 15 amino acids. Time point here: blood 2 weeks post-SBRT. The sample's treatment: 15 Gy SBRT to primary tumor, nephrectomy 4 weeks later. This renal cell carcinoma was of the clear cell type. TCRdb's copy holds only in-frame clones and misses some; the assay was immunoSEQ multiplex PCR. The sample shows 100,000 to 150,000 clones, approximately 85% of them seen only once. About this clone: Its target is unknown.

The chain joins TRBV10-3 to TRBJ2-3; 7 nucleotides align to TRBD1. The clonotype comes from a man over 45 with renal cell carcinoma. The sample in question was blood, obtained from a patient whose treatment included radiotherapy and nephrectomy. The CDR3 protein is CAISEDRELSHAQYF. The CDR3 nucleotides are TGTGCCATCAGTGAGGACAGGGAACTTTCTCATGCGCAGTATTTT.